This note documents a single TCR beta chain sequence. The antigen it binds to is not known. The sample holds no much larger clone one base away, and base qualities are not on file. The cysteine opens and the phenylalanine closes a CDR3 of 15 amino acids. Left in the record is the CDR3 DNA by itself, 45 bases read in frame from the first base. Looking up the germline V gene yields CDR1 MDHEN and CDR2 SYDVKM. Relative to germline, V is missing 2 bases and J is missing 4 bases, with 2 bases of the junction outside any gene match. This specimen belongs to a study of blood T cell repertoires in COVID-19 (dated by TCRdb to the early 2020s). The study in broad terms: Collaborator samples came from the United States, Italy and Spain and covered acute and convalescent phases of COVID-19. The material from the prospective study consisted of cDNA or gDNA derived from T cells, B-cell-depleted T cells, or PBMCs. The dataset comprised deeply sampled blood TCRbeta repertoires from subjects exposed to, actively infected with, or recovered from COVID-19. A freely available public database, intended as a resource for researchers studying the immune response to SARS-CoV-2, is where the repertoires were released. The samples were drawn from two sources: the first 160 participants of the ongoing ImmuneRACE study, and 1,000 to 1,500 subjects contributed by 6 global collaborators. The sample metadata nearly always contained a de-identified subject ID, COVID-19 status, age in years and sex. HLA class I and class II types, where available, came from metadata supplied by the sample provider rather than from assay-based typing.

Findings and caveats that apply to the study as a whole: Clinical and demographic metadata were provided uncurated, with the amount varying by source and participant.

Enrolling through a virtual design, the prospective study's participants ranged in age from about 18 to 89 years and lived across roughly 23 United States geographic areas. Cohort assignment in the prospective study relied on participant-reported clinical history from a screening survey and a study questionnaire. Recovered participants in ImmuneRACE Cohort 3 were defined by two consecutive negative NP/OP PCR tests, clearance by a healthcare professional, or resolution of symptoms. Each participant in the prospective study had whole blood, serum and a nasopharyngeal or oropharyngeal swab collected by mobile phlebotomists. Participants in the prospective study had the option to provide additional blood draws and questionnaires over a 2-month period. Blood samples from the prospective study were shipped frozen or at room temperature prior to DNA extraction. The immunoSEQ Assay, a bias-controlled multiplex PCR, was used to amplify TCRbeta CDR3 regions from genomic DNA. On the study's bioinformatics: The number of nucleated cells in each sample was estimated by amplification of reference gene primers within the assay. To quantify the absolute abundance of each unique TCRbeta CDR3 rearrangement, sequence reads were collapsed and filtered. For each sample, productive Simpson clonality was calculated by taking the square root of Simpson's diversity index across productive rearrangements. TCRdb obtained this table from immuneACCESS and retained in-frame rearrangements with V and J assigned. These tables miss some clones; where compared with another copy, unresolved V genes account for less than half of the shortfall, and the remainder is unexplained. V, J and clone size were drawn from that table, and D and trimming were deduced from the DNA. Counted in this sample were roughly 400,000 clones; 80% to 90% of them appeared once. The top ten clones comprise 0.95% to 1.2% of the sample.

The sequencing input was PBMCs or T cells enriched from blood (not recorded which). The chain was built from TRBV28 and TRBJ1-3; the junction holds 10 bases that match TRBD1. The TCR sequence derives from a man in his thirties or forties who had recovered from COVID-19. Here is the DNA: TGTGCCAGCAGTTTAGACAGGGGGCGGGGAAACACCATATATTTT. The resulting protein is CASSLDRGRGNTIYF.